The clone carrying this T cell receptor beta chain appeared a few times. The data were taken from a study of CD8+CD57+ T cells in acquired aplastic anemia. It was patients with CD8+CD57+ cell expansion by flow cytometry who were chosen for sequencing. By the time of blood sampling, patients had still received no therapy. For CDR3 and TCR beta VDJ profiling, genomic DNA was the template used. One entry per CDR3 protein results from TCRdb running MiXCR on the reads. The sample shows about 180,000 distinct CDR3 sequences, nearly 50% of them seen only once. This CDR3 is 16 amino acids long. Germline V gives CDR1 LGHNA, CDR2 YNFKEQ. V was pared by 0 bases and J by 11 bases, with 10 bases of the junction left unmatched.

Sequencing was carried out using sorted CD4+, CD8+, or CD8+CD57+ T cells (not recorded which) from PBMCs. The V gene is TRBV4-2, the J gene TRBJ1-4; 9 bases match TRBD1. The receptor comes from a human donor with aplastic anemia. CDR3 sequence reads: CASSQDWGQGNQKLFF. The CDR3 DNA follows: TGTGCCAGCAGCCAAGATTGGGGACAGGGAAATCAGAAACTGTTTTTT.